This is a list of T cell receptor beta chains from one sample in a study of cytomegalovirus exposure and HLA in healthy donors. The table came from immunoSEQ multiplex PCR; TCRdb's copy has only in-frame clones and leaves some out. The sample yields about 150,000 clones, around 80% seen once. Material: PBMCs. All receptors derive from a woman in her 50s in good health and CMV-seropositive. Each CDR3 is given with its conserved first and last residue. D genes are given only for firm matches.

j_gene	d_gene	v_gene	CDR3nt	CDR3aa
TRBJ1-6	-	TRBV4-1	TGCGCCAGCAGCCAAGATAGACCAGGGGATTCACCCCTCCACTTT	CASSQDRPGDSPLHF
TRBJ2-1	TRBD2	TRBV14	TGTGCCAGCAGCCATCATTCGACTAGCGGGGTCTACAATGAGCAGTTCTTC	CASSHHSTSGVYNEQFF
TRBJ2-3	-	TRBV11-2	TGTGCCAGCAGCGGGGTGAAGGGGAAGAGGAGCACAGATACGCAGTATTTT	CASSGVKGKRSTDTQYF
TRBJ2-2	TRBD1	TRBV2	TGTGCCAGGGGACAGGGGAACACCGGGGAGCTGTTTTTT	CARGQGNTGELFF
TRBJ1-1	-	TRBV27	TGTGCCAGCAGTCAAAACAATGCGGCTGAAGCTTTCTTT	CASSQNNAAEAFF
TRBJ2-1	-	TRBV6-5	TGTGCCAGCAGTTTGGTGGCTGGCGGTGAGCAGTTCTTC	CASSLVAGGEQFF
TRBJ1-1	-	TRBV19	TGTGCCAGTAGAGACAGGATTAAAGGAACTGAAGCTTTCTTT	CASRDRIKGTEAFF
TRBJ2-2	-	TRBV5-6	TGTGCCAGCAGCTTGGCGCCTGGGGGGTATGACGGGGAGCTGTTTTTT	CASSLAPGGYDGELFF
TRBJ1-1	-	TRBV6-1	TGTGCCAGCAGTGAACCAGGTTTGAACACTGAAGCTTTCTTT	CASSEPGLNTEAFF
TRBJ1-1	TRBD1	TRBV4-2	TGTGCCAGCAGCCAGACAGGGCTTATGAACACTGAAGCTTTCTTT	CASSQTGLMNTEAFF
TRBJ2-5	TRBD2	TRBV5-1	TGCGCCAGCAGCTTGGTGGCGGGGGAAGAGACCCAGTACTTC	CASSLVAGEETQYF
TRBJ2-2	TRBD2	TRBV7-7	TGTGCCAGCAGCTCAAAAGGGTGGGGACTAGTGAACACCGGGGAGCTGTTTTTT	CASSSKGWGLVNTGELFF
TRBJ1-6	-	TRBV27	TGTGCCAGCAGCCTCCAGGGGCATAATTCACCCCTCCACTTT	CASSLQGHNSPLHF
TRBJ1-5	-	TRBV6-5	TGTGCCAGCAGTTTCACAGGGAGGGGACAGCCCCAGCATTTT	CASSFTGRGQPQHF
TRBJ1-4	-	TRBV15	TGTGCCACCAGCAGGAGGACAGTTTATAATGAAAAACTGTTTTTT	CATSRRTVYNEKLFF
TRBJ1-6	-	TRBV5-5	TGTGCCAGCAGCCTACGAATTAGGACTCTCTATAATTCACCCCTCCACTTT	CASSLRIRTLYNSPLHF
TRBJ1-3	-	TRBV7-3	TGTGCCAGCAGCCCGGGACTAGGGCACATCACTGGAAACACCATATATTTT	CASSPGLGHITGNTIYF